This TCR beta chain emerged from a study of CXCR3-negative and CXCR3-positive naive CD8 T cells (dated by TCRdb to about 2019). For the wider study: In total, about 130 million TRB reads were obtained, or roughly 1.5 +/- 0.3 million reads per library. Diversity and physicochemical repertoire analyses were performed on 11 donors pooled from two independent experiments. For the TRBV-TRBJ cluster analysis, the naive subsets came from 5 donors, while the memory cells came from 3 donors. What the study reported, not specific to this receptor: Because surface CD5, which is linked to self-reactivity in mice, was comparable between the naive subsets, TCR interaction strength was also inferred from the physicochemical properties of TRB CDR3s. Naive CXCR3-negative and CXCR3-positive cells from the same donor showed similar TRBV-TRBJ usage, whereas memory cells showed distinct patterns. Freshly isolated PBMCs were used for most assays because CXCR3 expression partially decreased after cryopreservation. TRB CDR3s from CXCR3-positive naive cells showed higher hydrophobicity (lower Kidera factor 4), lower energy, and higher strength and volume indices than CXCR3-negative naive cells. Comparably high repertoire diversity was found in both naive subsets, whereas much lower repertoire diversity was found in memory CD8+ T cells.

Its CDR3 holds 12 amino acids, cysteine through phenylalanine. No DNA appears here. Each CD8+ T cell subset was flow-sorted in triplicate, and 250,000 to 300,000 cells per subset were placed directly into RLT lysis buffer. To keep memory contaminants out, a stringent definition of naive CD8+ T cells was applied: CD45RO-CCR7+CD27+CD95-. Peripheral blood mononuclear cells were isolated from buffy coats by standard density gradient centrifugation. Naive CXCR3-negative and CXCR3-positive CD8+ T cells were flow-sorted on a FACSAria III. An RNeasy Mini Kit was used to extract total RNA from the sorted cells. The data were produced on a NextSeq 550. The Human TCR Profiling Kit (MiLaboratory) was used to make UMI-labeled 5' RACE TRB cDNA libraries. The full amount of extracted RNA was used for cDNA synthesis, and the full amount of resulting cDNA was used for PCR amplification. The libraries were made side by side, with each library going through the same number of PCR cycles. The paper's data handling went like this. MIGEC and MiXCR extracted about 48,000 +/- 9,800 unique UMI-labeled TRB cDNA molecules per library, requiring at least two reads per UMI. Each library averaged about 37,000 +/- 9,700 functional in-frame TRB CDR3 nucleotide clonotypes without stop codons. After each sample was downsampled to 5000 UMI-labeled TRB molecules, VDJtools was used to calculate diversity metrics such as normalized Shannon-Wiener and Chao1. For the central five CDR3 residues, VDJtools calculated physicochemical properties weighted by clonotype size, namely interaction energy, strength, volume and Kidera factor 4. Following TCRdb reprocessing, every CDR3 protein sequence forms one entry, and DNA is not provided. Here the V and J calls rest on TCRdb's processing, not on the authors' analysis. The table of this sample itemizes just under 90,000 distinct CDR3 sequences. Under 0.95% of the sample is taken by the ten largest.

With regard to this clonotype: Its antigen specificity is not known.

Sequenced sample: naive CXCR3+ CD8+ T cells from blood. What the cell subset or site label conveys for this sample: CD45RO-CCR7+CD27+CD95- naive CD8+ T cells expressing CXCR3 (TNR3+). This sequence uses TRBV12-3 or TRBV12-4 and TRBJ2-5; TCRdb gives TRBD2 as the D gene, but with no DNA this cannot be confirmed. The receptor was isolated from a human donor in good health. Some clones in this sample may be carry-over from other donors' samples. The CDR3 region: CASSEPAMTQYF.